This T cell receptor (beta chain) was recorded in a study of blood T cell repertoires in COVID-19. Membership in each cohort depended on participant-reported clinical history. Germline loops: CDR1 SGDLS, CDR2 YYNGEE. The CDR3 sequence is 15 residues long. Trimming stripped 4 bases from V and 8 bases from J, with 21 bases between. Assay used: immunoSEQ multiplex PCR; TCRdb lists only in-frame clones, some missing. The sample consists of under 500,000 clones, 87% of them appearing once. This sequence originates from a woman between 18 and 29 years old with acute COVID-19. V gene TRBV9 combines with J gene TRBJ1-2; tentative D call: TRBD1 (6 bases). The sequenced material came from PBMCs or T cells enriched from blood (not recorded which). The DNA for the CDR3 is TGTGCCAGCAGCCCCGGAGGACCAGGGGAAGGCGGCTACACCTTC. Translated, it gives CASSPGGPGEGGYTF.